Following are 27 T cell receptor beta chains from one sample sequenced in a study of shared clonotypes between healthy human individuals. Data came from immunoSEQ multiplex PCR; TCRdb stores just in-frame clones and leaves some out. Altogether approximately 500,000 clones are present, less than 96% being singletons, with the ten largest covering 0.06%. Sequencing was done on a sample of naive CD4+ T cells sorted from blood. Subset: CD45RA+ positively selected. The receptors come from a woman aged 30 to 39 in good health.

This rearrangement joins TRBV4-1 to TRBJ2-1, with 11 nucleotides matching TRBD2. This CDR3 spans 17 amino acids. From germline, CDR1 is MGHRA and CDR2 YSYEKL. Germline trimming cut 0 bases from V and 7 bases from J; bases unmatched to any gene: 8. DNA for the CDR3: TGCGCCAGCAGCCAAGATCGCGGCGGGACTAGCGGTAATGAGCAGTTCTTC. This encodes CASSQDRGGTSGNEQFF.

The chain links TRBV4-2 to TRBJ2-7; 9 bases fit TRBD2. Unmatched junction bases numbered 10, after V lost 2 bases and J lost 5 bases. CDR3 length: 16 amino acids. CDR1 and CDR2 from the germline V gene are LGHNA and YNFKEQ. CDR3 loop: CASSQSVREGYDEQYF. Written as DNA, the CDR3 is TGTGCCAGCAGCCAATCGGTGCGGGAGGGTTATGACGAGCAGTACTTC.

Only one count was recorded for this clone. The rearrangement links TRBV6-4 to TRBJ2-3, with D perhaps TRBD2 (5 bases). CDR1 MRHNA and CDR2 SNTAGT come from the germline V gene. This CDR3 is built from 14 residues. Trimming left V 5 bases short and J 3 bases short, with 12 bases between. The CDR3 coding sequence is TGTGCCAGCAGTCCGGACCGCGGGACAGATACGCAGTATTTT. Translated, it gives CASSPDRGTDTQYF.

V usage is TRBV5-1 and J usage is TRBJ2-7; a possible D gene is TRBD1 (5 bases). Per germline, CDR1 SGHRS and CDR2 YFSETQ. The CDR3 consists of 16 residues. Trimming pared 4 bases from V and 5 bases from J, leaving 22 bases between. CDR3 sequence: CASSQTAYREPHEQYF. CDR3 nucleotides: TGCGCCAGCAGCCAGACAGCTTACCGAGAGCCCCACGAGCAGTACTTC.

This clone occurred once. V usage is TRBV19 and J usage is TRBJ2-1; 10 bases agree with TRBD2. The V gene end was trimmed by 5 bases and the J gene end by 0 bases; junction bases not matched to a gene: 7. This CDR3 contains 17 residues. Germline V gene lookup returns CDR1 LNHDA and CDR2 SQIVND (reference sequence). CDR3 loop: CASSWLAGVPSYNEQFF. The CDR3 DNA sequence: TGTGCCAGTAGTTGGCTAGCGGGAGTTCCCTCCTACAATGAGCAGTTCTTC. The full variable domain, its missing parts supplied by reference TRBV19 and TRBJ2-1, is DGGITQSPKYLFRKEGQNVTLSCEQNLNHDAMYWYRQDPGQGLRLIYYSQIVNDFQKGDIAEGYSVSREKKESFPLTVTSAQKNPTAFYLCASSWLAGVPSYNEQFFGPGTRLTVL.

The chain employs TRBV15 and TRBJ1-1, with D uncertain. The CDR3 consists of 14 residues. CDR1 is LNHNV and CDR2 is YYDKDF in the germline V gene (reference sequence). The V and J ends lost 4 bases and 4 bases respectively, with 13 bases between them. The DNA of the CDR3 is TGTGCCACCAGCACCTCCGGGATTGGCACTGAAGCTTTCTTT. Its translation is CATSTSGIGTEAFF. Based on the CDR3 plus reference TRBV15 and TRBJ1-1, the full variable domain is DAMVIQNPRYQVTQFGKPVTLSCSQTLNHNVMYWYQQKSSQAPKLLFHYYDKDFNNEADTPDNFQSRRPNTSFCFLDIRSPGLGDTAMYLCATSTSGIGTEAFFGQGTRLTVV.

The chain uses TRBV4-1 and TRBJ1-4, with a weak D call TRBD1 (6 bases). The V end lost 0 bases, the J end lost 5 bases, and 13 bases lay between the germline ends. This CDR3 is 16 amino acids long. Germline V gene data show CDR1 as MGHRA and CDR2 as YSYEKL. The CDR3 reads CASSQEGGWGNEKLFF. In DNA, the CDR3 is TGCGCCAGCAGCCAAGAAGGGGGGTGGGGGAATGAAAAACTGTTTTTT.

The V gene is TRBV28, the J gene TRBJ2-7; 7 bases align to TRBD1. The trim removed 5 bases at V and 7 bases at J, leaving 11 bases unmatched. Germline loops: CDR1 MDHEN, CDR2 SYDVKM. The CDR3 is 14 residues long. The DNA of the CDR3 is TGTGCCAGCAGTGCCCCCACAGGGGTGGGAGAGCAGTACTTC. It encodes CASSAPTGVGEQYF.

This clone was seen only once. This rearrangement joins TRBV6-1 to TRBJ2-7; no firm D call. Trimming removed 2 bases at V and 7 bases at J, with 15 bases between. The CDR3 covers 14 residues. CDR1 MNHNS and CDR2 SASEGT come from the germline V gene. The CDR3 is CASSEQPGPGEQYF. CDR3 sequence (DNA): TGTGCCAGCAGTGAACAGCCAGGTCCAGGAGAGCAGTACTTC.

The gene calls are TRBV7-2 and TRBJ2-3, with D possibly being TRBD1 (6 bases). V was pared by 5 bases and J by 1 base, with 13 bases between. CDR1 is SGHTA and CDR2 is FQGNSA in the germline V gene. The CDR3 consists of 15 residues. CDR3 bases: TGTGCCAGCAGCCCCTGGTGGGGGCGCACAGATACGCAGTATTTT. Its translation is CASSPWWGRTDTQYF.

The chain uses TRBV5-1 and TRBJ1-1, with a possible D match to TRBD1 (5 bases). Trimming shortened V by 2 bases and J by 2 bases, and 19 bases separated the two germline ends. The CDR3 length is 17 residues. Germline-derived CDR1 and CDR2 are SGHRS and YFSETQ. The DNA for the CDR3 is TGCGCCAGCAGCTTCACTCGGGGCAGACTTTCTAACACTGAAGCTTTCTTT. This codes for CASSFTRGRLSNTEAFF.

The chain links TRBV2 to TRBJ2-3; TRBD2 matches at 9 bases. The CDR3 has 15 amino acids. The germline V gene has CDR1 SNHLY and CDR2 FYNNEI. The junction had 6 bases not matched to a gene; V was cut back by 7 bases and J by 1 base. The CDR3 sequence: CASMGLAGGTDTQYF. The CDR3 DNA follows: TGTGCCAGCATGGGATTAGCGGGAGGCACAGATACGCAGTATTTT.

This chain connects TRBV4-1 to TRBJ2-5; 9 bases are shared with TRBD2. Germline V gene sequence: CDR1 MGHRA, CDR2 YSYEKL. The CDR3 has 16 residues. V lost 1 base, J lost 4 bases, and 7 bases stayed unmatched. CDR3 in DNA: TGCGCCAGCAGCCAAGGAGCGAGTAGCGGGAGAGAGACCCAGTACTTC. It is translated as CASSQGASSGRETQYF.

The chain recombines TRBV5-1 with TRBJ2-5, with 9 bases that match TRBD1. Unmatched junction bases numbered 12, after V lost 4 bases and J lost 11 bases. The CDR3 consists of 14 residues. Germline-derived CDR1 and CDR2 are SGHRS and YFSETQ. The CDR3 DNA follows: TGCGCCAGCAGCCTGGGGACAGGGAGCACGTGGCAGTACTTC. As protein: CASSLGTGSTWQYF.

The chain carries TRBV7-9 and TRBJ2-5; TRBD2 aligns across 7 bases. Per germline, CDR1 SEHNR and CDR2 FQNEAQ (reference sequence). The CDR3 contains 15 residues. J was trimmed by 2 bases and V by 1 base; bases with no gene match: 4. CDR3 residues: CASSLDGGEQETQYF. The CDR3 nucleotides read TGTGCCAGCAGCTTAGATGGGGGGGAGCAAGAGACCCAGTACTTC.

The chain uses TRBV11-2 and TRBJ2-7, with D possibly TRBD2 on 6 matching bases. Germline V gene sequence: CDR1 SGHAT, CDR2 FQNNGV. This CDR3 is 16 amino acids long. V lost 4 bases and J 2 bases, leaving 18 bases between the germline ends. In nucleotides, the CDR3 is TGTGCCAGCAGCTACGGTATACCTGCGGGAACCTACGAGCAGTACTTC. Protein sequence: CASSYGIPAGTYEQYF.

The gene calls are TRBV30 and TRBJ1-1, with D uncertain. Trimming pared 2 bases from V and 0 bases from J, leaving 10 bases between. CDR1 and CDR2 from the germline V gene are GTSNPN and SVGIG (reference sequence). This CDR3 spans 14 amino acids. In DNA, the CDR3 is TGTGCCTGGAGTAAAGACTTTGTGAACACTGAAGCTTTCTTT. The encoded protein is CAWSKDFVNTEAFF.

This sequence joins TRBV21-1 and TRBJ1-1. TRBV21-1 is an annotated pseudogene. This CDR3 is 16 amino acids long. The CDR3 loop is CASRCIIATIRTEAFF. The CDR3 region has the DNA TGTGCCAGCAGATGTATTATAGCCACAATTCGCACTGAAGCTTTCTTT.

The rearrangement links TRBV4-3 to TRBJ1-3; TRBD1 agrees at 9 bases. The length of the CDR3 is 18 residues. Trimming took 2 bases from V and 0 from J; bases not matched to a gene: 8. Germline CDR1 LGHNA, CDR2 YSLEER. CDR3 coding DNA: TGCGCCAGCAGCCAATTTGGACAGGGGACGCCCTCTGGAAACACCATATATTTT. The encoded protein is CASSQFGQGTPSGNTIYF.

The V and J genes are TRBV19 and TRBJ1-5, with TRBD1 matching 8 bases. With 5 bases clipped from V and 5 bases from J, the junction kept 8 bases outside the gene matches. This CDR3 has 15 amino acids. Germline CDR1 reads LNHDA; CDR2 reads SQIVND (reference sequence). CDR3 protein: CASSQDRAVYQPQHF. As DNA, the CDR3 is TGTGCCAGTAGTCAGGACAGGGCGGTTTATCAGCCCCAGCATTTT. Drawing the rest from reference TRBV19 and TRBJ1-5, the complete variable domain is DGGITQSPKYLFRKEGQNVTLSCEQNLNHDAMYWYRQDPGQGLRLIYYSQIVNDFQKGDIAEGYSVSREKKESFPLTVTSAQKNPTAFYLCASSQDRAVYQPQHFGDGTRLSIL.

This clone was found once. The V call is TRBV18, the J call TRBJ1-5; 9 positions agree with TRBD1. This CDR3 is 16 amino acids long. With V trimmed by 0 bases and J by 8 bases, 8 bases remained unmatched. Germline CDR1 KGHSH, CDR2 LQKENI. CDR3 in DNA: TGTGCCAGCTCACCACCGGGGGACAGGGCGCTTAAGCCCCAGCATTTT. This sequence encodes CASSPPGDRALKPQHF.

The chain combines TRBV7-8 with TRBJ2-7; D tentatively reads TRBD1 or TRBD2 (5 bases each). V shed 0 bases and J shed 2 bases, with 14 bases lying between them. In germline, CDR1 is SGHVS, CDR2 FQNEAQ. This CDR3 is built from 16 residues. CDR3 in amino acids: CASSLASGDAAYEQYF. The CDR3 bases are TGTGCCAGCAGCTTAGCCTCCGGGGACGCCGCCTACGAGCAGTACTTC.

V usage is TRBV6-5 and J usage is TRBJ2-1, with a weak D call TRBD2 (5 bases). The CDR3 has 13 amino acids. The germline V gene encodes CDR1 MNHEY and CDR2 SVGAGI. V was cut by 6 bases and J by 2 bases, with 8 bases left in between. CDR3 nucleotide sequence: TGTGCCAGCAGGCGGGTAGCCTACAATGAGCAGTTCTTC. Its protein product is CASRRVAYNEQFF.

The rearrangement joins TRBV28 to TRBJ1-2; TRBD1 agrees at 7 bases. V was pared by 5 bases and J by 3 bases, with 9 bases of the junction left unmatched. This CDR3 region has 15 residues. Germline V gene sequence: CDR1 MDHEN, CDR2 SYDVKM. In nucleotides, the CDR3 is TGTGCCAGCAGTCTTCCGACAGGGTTAGACTATGGCTACACCTTC. Encoded protein: CASSLPTGLDYGYTF.

The chain employs TRBV10-3 and TRBJ2-2; D is ambiguous. CDR3 length equals 15 residues. Per germline, CDR1 ENHRY and CDR2 SYGVKD. V lost 5 bases to trimming and J lost 0 bases, with 10 bases between them. The CDR3, as DNA: TGTGCCATCAGTAGTGCCTTTGCGAACACCGGGGAGCTGTTTTTT. Translation: CAISSAFANTGELFF.

The rearrangement uses TRBV5-5 and TRBJ1-2, with 7 bases matching TRBD1. Germline CDR1 is SGHKS and CDR2 is YYEKEE (reference sequence). The CDR3 runs to 15 residues. The trim removed 3 bases at V and 4 bases at J, leaving 9 bases unmatched. The CDR3 region is CASSWAPTGSYGYTF. The DNA for the CDR3 is TGTGCCAGCAGCTGGGCGCCGACAGGGAGCTATGGCTACACCTTC.

Details on this clone: The same CDR3 arises from other DNA sequences in this sample as well. The chain employs TRBV18 and TRBJ2-1; TRBD2 agrees at 15 bases. Per germline, CDR1 KGHSH and CDR2 LQKENI. The ends lost 5 bases at V and 7 bases at J; junction bases unmatched: 3. The CDR3 loop spans 15 amino acids. Here the CDR3 DNA reads TGTGCCAGCTCAGGACTAGCGGGAGGGCCAAATGAGCAGTTCTTC. The encoded protein is CASSGLAGGPNEQFF.